This T cell receptor (beta chain) was retrieved from a study of shared clonotypes between healthy human individuals. Study information: Three CD4 naive, three CD4 memory, two CD8 naive and one CD8 memory plate were used per donor. Study-level points and caveats: In having few donors, the study represented limited genetic and exposure-history diversity.

This clone was picked up many times. What it binds is unknown. Germline values: CDR1 SGHVS, CDR2 FQNEAQ. After removal of 5 bases from V and 4 bases from J, the junction contained 11 bases not matched to a gene. CDR3 length: 16 amino acids. Genomic DNA of every subset was divided equally among multiple immunoSEQ plates. Libraries were prepared by immunoSEQ multiplex PCR; TCRdb keeps only in-frame clonotypes and omits some of them. The data show over 850,000 clones, approximately 80% seen once. Sequenced sample: memory CD4+ T cells from PBMCs. The sample's subset: CD45RA-negative fraction. The sequence was obtained from a man aged 18 to 29 in good health. Some clones in this sample may be carry-over from other donors' samples. The chain has TRBV7-8 and TRBJ1-1; TRBD1 agrees at 9 bases. CDR3 sequence (DNA): TGTGCCAGCAGCCTCGGGACGACAGGGGGTGGCACTGAAGCTTTCTTT. Encoded protein: CASSLGTTGGGTEAFF.